The following is a T cell receptor beta chain sequence with its context. The antigen is not known. This CDR3 is 15 amino acids long. CDR1 is SGDLS, CDR2 YYNGEE, per germline. V lost 2 bases and J lost 1, with 12 bases in between. This sample was taken from a study of cytomegalovirus exposure and HLA in healthy donors. Whole-study findings and limits: A classifier reportedly called cytomegalovirus status with high sensitivity and specificity.

Sequencing used immunoSEQ multiplex PCR; TCRdb keeps in-frame clones, though not all of them. The sample contains more than 250,000 clones, 80% to 95% of which appear only once. The chain uses TRBV9 and TRBJ1-1; D possibly corresponds to TRBD1 (5 bases). The TCR originated in a woman aged 25 to 39 in good health and CMV-seronegative. The sample comprised PBMCs. In DNA form, the CDR3 reads TGTGCCAGCAGCGTTACAGGAGGAGGGAACACTGAAGCTTTCTTT. Residues: CASSVTGGGNTEAFF.